The 14 T cell receptor beta chains given below trace back to one sample, sequenced in a study of early T cells in non-severe SARS-CoV-2 infection. MiXCR, applied by TCRdb to the 5' RACE reads, yields one record per CDR3 protein. The sample includes roughly 56,000 distinct CDR3 sequences, around 9.9% seen only once; the top ten take approximately 1.1%. Source material: whole blood. Source of these receptors: an adult who was a healthcare worker with PCR-confirmed SARS-CoV-2 infection or an uninfected control (not recorded which).

The genes are TRBV11-2 and TRBJ2-5; 8 nucleotides align to TRBD2. Trimming cost V 5 bases and J 5 bases; bases outside gene matches: 7. Germline CDR1 is SGHAT and CDR2 is FQNNGV. The length of the CDR3 is 14 residues. The CDR3 spells CASSVGGAMETQYF. CDR3 bases: TGTGCCAGCAGCGTCGGGGGGGCCATGGAGACCCAGTACTTC.

The chain links TRBV20-1 to TRBJ1-2, with a weak D call TRBD1 (6 bases). Germline assignment: CDR1 DFQATT and CDR2 SNEGSKA (reference sequence). CDR3 length equals 14 residues. V shed 4 bases and J shed 8 bases, with 20 bases lying between them. The CDR3 sequence: CSATAGGAGEGYTF. The CDR3 DNA sequence: TGCAGTGCTACCGCCGGGGGGGCGGGTGAGGGCTACACCTTC.

This clonotype was detected a few times. The chain uses TRBV12-3 or TRBV12-4 and TRBJ1-4; possibly TRBD1 for D (5 bases). V lost 3 bases, J lost 5 bases, and 16 bases lay in between. This CDR3 contains 16 residues. CDR3 nucleotides: TGTGCCAGCAGTTTGATACTGGGACCGGTGAATGAAAAACTGTTTTTT. Translation: CASSLILGPVNEKLFF.

This clonotype was recorded many times. J is TRBJ1-1 and V is TRBV10-3, with D possibly matching TRBD1 (5 bases). The CDR3 is 14 residues long. Deletions cut 0 bases from V and 6 bases from J, with 11 bases between. Germline-derived CDR1 and CDR2 are ENHRY and SYGVKD. The CDR3 reads CAISESLTEPEAFF. Written as DNA, the CDR3 is TGTGCCATCAGTGAGTCGTTGACAGAACCTGAAGCTTTCTTT.

This chain links TRBV5-1 with TRBJ2-7, with TRBD2 identical over 14 bases. With V trimmed by 4 bases and J by 5 bases, 2 bases remained unmatched. From germline, CDR1 is SGHRS and CDR2 YFSETQ. The CDR3 contains 14 residues. CDR3 amino acids: CASSLGLAGDEQYV. DNA for the CDR3: TGCGCCAGCAGCCTGGGACTAGCGGGGGACGAGCAGTACGTC.

This clonotype appeared a few times. This chain joins TRBV7-8 and TRBJ2-5; the match to TRBD1 covers 11 bases. This CDR3 region has 21 residues. V was pared by 4 bases and J by 3 bases, with 22 bases of the junction left unmatched. In germline, CDR1 is SGHVS, CDR2 FQNEAQ. Written as DNA, the CDR3 is TGTGCCAGCAGCTGGGACTGGACAGGGGGCGCGGAGTCAACTCTGGAAGAGACCCAGTACTTC. Translating gives CASSWDWTGGAESTLEETQYF.

The chain is built from TRBV6-5 and TRBJ2-3; 9 bases line up with TRBD1. Germline CDR1 is MNHEY and CDR2 is SVGAGI. V was clipped by 4 bases and J by 0 bases; unmatched bases: 5. CDR3 length equals 16 residues. The DNA of the CDR3 is TGTGCCAGCAGTTTAACAGGGGGCCGGAGCACAGATACGCAGTATTTT. Protein product: CASSLTGGRSTDTQYF.

This clonotype was detected many times. V and J are TRBV6-1 and TRBJ1-6, with a possible D match to TRBD1 (6 bases). Per germline, CDR1 MNHNS and CDR2 SASEGT. The CDR3 consists of 15 residues. Trimming shortened V by 5 bases and J by 8 bases, and 16 bases separated the two germline ends. CDR3 sequence reads: CASSKLDSGDSPLHF. Here the CDR3 DNA reads TGTGCCAGCAGTAAATTGGACAGTGGGGATTCACCCCTCCACTTT.

This clonotype was observed at least ten times. J is TRBJ1-5 and V is TRBV12-3 or TRBV12-4; D may be TRBD1 (5 bases). This CDR3 is 16 amino acids long. Trimming cost V 2 bases and J 3 bases, with 14 bases left between them. For the CDR3, the DNA is TGTGCCAGCAGTTTAAGGGCAGGGAATGTCAATCAGCCCCAGCATTTT. This sequence encodes CASSLRAGNVNQPQHF.

The sample holds a few counts of this clonotype. The chain links TRBV20-1 to TRBJ1-5; no reliable D call. The CDR3 consists of 15 residues. V lost 0 bases, J lost 4 bases, and 13 bases lay in between. Germline CDR1 reads DFQATT; CDR2 reads SNEGSKA (reference sequence). The CDR3 DNA reads TGCAGTGCTAGAGAAACCGGACCGGGAAATCAGCCCCAGCATTTT. It specifies CSARETGPGNQPQHF.

This clonotype came up a few times. The chain has TRBV6-5 and TRBJ2-1; 14 bases match TRBD2. Unmatched junction bases numbered 9, after V lost 5 bases and J lost 6 bases. This CDR3 has 17 residues. Germline V gene data show CDR1 as MNHEY and CDR2 as SVGAGI. The CDR3 region is CASSPKRGLAGVNEQFF. The CDR3 DNA sequence: TGTGCCAGCAGTCCAAAAAGGGGACTAGCGGGGGTCAATGAGCAGTTCTTC.

The chain's CDR3 is CASSRDDPNTEAFF. The CDR3 region has the DNA TGCGCCAGCAGCCGGGACGATCCGAACACTGAAGCTTTCTTT. The chain has TRBV5-1 and TRBJ1-1; D may be TRBD1 (5 bases). The CDR3 covers 14 residues. Germline V gene sequence: CDR1 SGHRS, CDR2 YFSETQ. With 4 bases removed from V and 1 base from J, the gap between germline ends came to 11 bases.

CDR3 in amino acids: CASSYASRSPLHF. In DNA form, the CDR3 reads TGTGCCAGCAGTTACGCGTCGCGGTCACCCCTCCACTTT. J is TRBJ1-6 and V is TRBV6-5, with D uncertain. The CDR3 is made up of 13 amino acids. V lost 2 bases and J lost 10, with 9 bases in between. Germline lookup yields CDR1 MNHEY and CDR2 SVGAGI.

V and J are TRBV4-1 and TRBJ2-1; no firm D call. Per the germline V gene, CDR1 is MGHRA and CDR2 is YSYEKL. The ends were cut back, 0 bases at V and 12 bases at J, with 18 bases in the middle. This CDR3 has 15 residues. CDR3 loop: CASSQDVLSSPRQFF. CDR3 coding DNA: TGCGCCAGCAGCCAAGATGTTCTTAGTTCCCCCAGGCAGTTCTTC.